Shown below are 10 T cell receptor beta chains from a single sample sequenced in a study of PD-L1 blockade in urothelial cancer. Here immunoSEQ multiplex PCR was the method, and the copy in TCRdb shows in-frame clones only, minus some. The table lists about 50,000 clones, 70% to 90% of them singletons, with 2% to 2.5% in the top ten. Indicated time point: peripheral blood 6 weeks after treatment start. The sequencing here drew on PBMCs, taken around atezolizumab (anti-PD-L1) treatment. The receptors were gathered from a man in his sixties with urothelial cancer.

This clone was detected only once. This chain links TRBV10-2 with TRBJ2-7; D gene uncertain. Between the trimmed V and J ends, which lost 1 base and 3 bases, there was a span of 16 bases. This CDR3 contains 16 residues. The germline CDR1 and CDR2 sequences are WSHSY and SAAADI. CDR3 amino acids: CASSEWRRFLYYEQYF. In DNA, the CDR3 is TGCGCCAGCAGTGAGTGGAGACGGTTTCTGTACTACGAGCAGTACTTC.

J is TRBJ2-5 and V is TRBV19; 10 positions agree with TRBD1. The CDR3 is 18 amino acids. V dropped 3 bases and J dropped 6; count of bases not matched to a gene: 16. Germline V gene sequence: CDR1 LNHDA, CDR2 SQIVND (reference sequence). For the CDR3, the DNA is TGTGCCAGTAGTATCGGGCCTATTCGCGGGACAGGGGCCCAGACCCAGTACTTC. It codes for CASSIGPIRGTGAQTQYF.

This chain links TRBV5-1 with TRBJ2-6; TRBD1 aligns across 7 bases. V shed 0 bases and J 4 bases; nucleotides not matched to a gene: 7. The CDR3 has 17 amino acids. Looked up from germline, CDR1 is SGHRS and CDR2 is YFSETQ. CDR3 sequence: CASSLEGARTGANVLTF. CDR3 nucleotides: TGCGCCAGCAGCTTGGAGGGGGCAAGGACGGGGGCCAACGTCCTGACTTTC.

The chain recombines TRBV2 with TRBJ2-5, with 8 bases matching TRBD2. Germline CDR1 and CDR2: SNHLY and FYNNEI. The CDR3 sequence is 11 residues long. CDR3 bases: TGTGCGGATCGGGGGGGGGAGACCCAGTACTTC. Translating it yields CADRGGETQYF.

This rearrangement joins TRBV2 to TRBJ2-1; 11 positions match TRBD1. Germline CDR1 and CDR2: SNHLY and FYNNEI. V lost 4 bases, J lost 8 bases, and 13 bases stayed unmatched. The length of the CDR3 is 17 residues. As DNA, the CDR3 is TGTGCCAGCAGTGTAAACCTGGGGACAGGGGGGTCCGATGAGCAGTTCTTC. Translated, it gives CASSVNLGTGGSDEQFF.

This sequence joins TRBV28 and TRBJ2-7; 9 nucleotides agree with TRBD2. Unmatched junction bases numbered 7, after V lost 5 bases and J lost 2 bases. CDR1 and CDR2 from the germline V gene are MDHEN and SYDVKM. The CDR3 totals 15 residues. The CDR3 spells CASSLSGGATYEQYF. Written as DNA, the CDR3 is TGTGCCAGCAGTCTTAGCGGGGGAGCGACCTACGAGCAGTACTTC.

This clone appeared a single time. The chain recombines TRBV11-2 with TRBJ2-5; 15 bases align to TRBD2. CDR1 is SGHAT and CDR2 is FQNNGV in the germline V gene. Trimming took 4 bases from V and 3 from J; bases not matched to a gene: 12. The length of the CDR3 is 19 residues. CDR3 protein: CASSSRTSGRAGWEETQYF. The CDR3, as DNA: TGTGCCAGCAGCTCCCGGACTAGCGGGAGGGCCGGTTGGGAAGAGACCCAGTACTTC.

V usage is TRBV28 and J usage is TRBJ2-7; 7 nucleotides align to TRBD1. J gave up 3 bases and V 3 bases, and 5 bases lay outside the gene matches. The CDR3 extends over 14 amino acids. The germline V gene has CDR1 MDHEN and CDR2 SYDVKM. CDR3 DNA: TGTGCCAGCAGTTTGTCGGGACAGAACTACGAGCAGTACTTC. Its protein is CASSLSGQNYEQYF.

The J gene is TRBJ2-3, the V gene TRBV4-1, with 10 positions matching TRBD2. CDR1 is MGHRA and CDR2 is YSYEKL in the germline V gene. The CDR3 has 16 amino acids. V was pared by 1 base and J by 3 bases, with 4 bases of the junction left unmatched. The CDR3 bases are TGCGCCAGCAGCCAAGGGCTAGCGGGGGCAACAGATACGCAGTATTTT. It is translated as CASSQGLAGATDTQYF.

The CDR3 DNA sequence: TGTGCCAGCAGCTTTGGGGACAGGGTCTACGAGCAGTACTTC. Translating it yields CASSFGDRVYEQYF. V is TRBV11-3 and J is TRBJ2-7; 9 bases fit TRBD1. Germline loops: CDR1 SGHNT, CDR2 YENEEA. The CDR3 has 14 residues. The J segment lost 3 bases and the V segment lost 3 bases, leaving 3 bases of the junction unmatched.